Listed below are T cell receptor beta chains from one sample, sequenced in a study of glioma-infiltrating T cells. TCRdb redid the calling of the multiplex PCR reads with MiXCR, one entry per CDR3 protein. The profile covers approximately 140,000 distinct CDR3 sequences, with around a quarter appearing a single time and roughly 29% taken by the ten largest. Input material: glioma tissue, nonneoplastic brain tissue, or PBMCs (not recorded which). The source of these receptors is a human donor with low-grade glioma or glioblastoma, undergoing nonglioma brain surgery, or in good health (not recorded which). Both conserved end residues are trimmed from each CDR3.

v_gene	j_gene	CDR3aa
TRBV4-1	TRBJ2-1	ASSQDGRDSYNEQF
TRBV15	TRBJ2-3	ATSTGLAGGSAQY
TRBV28	TRBJ2-3	ASSLAEQGPRDTQY
TRBV24-1	TRBJ2-3	ATSRETSTDTQY
TRBV6-2/TRBV6-3	TRBJ1-6	ASSYMGQGTNNSPLH
TRBV18	TRBJ2-1	ASSPRTSGGRDEQF
TRBV20-1	TRBJ2-5	SARSRQGTETQY
TRBV6-1	TRBJ2-5	ASRDSLQETQY
TRBV15	TRBJ1-1	ATSRDTAGNTEAF
TRBV6-1	TRBJ2-5	ASILGRETQY
TRBV7-3	TRBJ1-6	ASSLVGTGGDNSPLH
TRBV12-3/TRBV12-4	TRBJ2-1	ASSSSGGGDEQF
TRBV10-2	TRBJ1-5	ASSDSDSNQPQH
TRBV10-3	TRBJ1-1	AISGQQNTEAF
TRBV28	TRBJ2-3	ASIDGLAATTQY
TRBV7-8	TRBJ1-1	ASSGEAGYEAF
TRBV27	TRBJ2-5	ATGRLQETQY
TRBV6-6	TRBJ1-5	ASSYRPGGDQPQH
TRBV7-7	TRBJ2-5	ASSISGGFETQY
TRBV7-3	TRBJ2-1	ASSLSGLAGGNNEQF
TRBV6-1	TRBJ2-1	ASKTYSGGYNEQF
TRBV7-3	TRBJ2-5	ASSSGLVGETQY
TRBV25-1	TRBJ2-5	ASSRPPLRETQY
TRBV11-2	TRBJ2-5	ASSLVPTGQETQY
TRBV3-1	TRBJ2-5	ASSPGGGVETQY
TRBV14	TRBJ2-5	ASSQAGGSRETQY
TRBV7-3	TRBJ1-1	ASSLKPGDRAGSEAF
TRBV14	TRBJ2-5	ASSAATGRETQY